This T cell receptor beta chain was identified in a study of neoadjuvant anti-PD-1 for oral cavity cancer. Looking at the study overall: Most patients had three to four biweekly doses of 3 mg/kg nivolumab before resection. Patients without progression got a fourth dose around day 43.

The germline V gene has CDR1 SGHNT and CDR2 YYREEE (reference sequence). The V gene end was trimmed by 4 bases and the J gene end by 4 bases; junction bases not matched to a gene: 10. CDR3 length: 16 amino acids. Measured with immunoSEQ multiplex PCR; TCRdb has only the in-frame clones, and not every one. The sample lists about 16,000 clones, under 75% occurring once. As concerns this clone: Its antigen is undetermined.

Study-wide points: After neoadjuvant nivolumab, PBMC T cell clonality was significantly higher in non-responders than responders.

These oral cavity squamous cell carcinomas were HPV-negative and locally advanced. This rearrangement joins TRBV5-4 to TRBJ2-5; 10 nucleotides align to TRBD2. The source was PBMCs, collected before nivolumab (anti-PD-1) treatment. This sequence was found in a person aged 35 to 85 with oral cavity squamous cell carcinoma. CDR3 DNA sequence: TGTGCCAGCAGCCGGGGGAGCGGGAGGGGAGGAGAGACCCAGTACTTC. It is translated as CASSRGSGRGGETQYF. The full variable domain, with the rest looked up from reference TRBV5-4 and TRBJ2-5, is ETGVTQSPTHLIKTRGQQVTLRCSSQSGHNTVSWYQQALGQGPQFIFQYYREEENGRGNFPPRFSGLQFPNYSSELNVNALELDDSALYLCASSRGSGRGGETQYFGPGTRLLVL.